One and the same sample provided the 15 T cell receptor beta chains below, sequenced in a study of molecular identifiers for immune sequencing clone quantification. TCRdb fed the PCR reads into MiXCR, producing one record per CDR3 protein. Here the sample spans around 320,000 distinct CDR3 sequences, roughly a quarter being singletons. Sequenced material: naive CD8+ T cells from blood, with Jurkat cell RNA spiked in. Subset described: FACS-sorted CD8+CD4-CCR7+CD45RA+ naive T cells. These receptors all stem from a human donor in good health. Some libraries in this study had Jurkat cell RNA spiked in.

This clonotype was observed a handful of times. At one end, the junction sequence differs from germline, possibly due to a read error. The V call is TRBV5-3, the J call TRBJ1-1; no reliable D call. TRBV5-3 is an open reading frame, and its role is uncertain. CDR3 length equals 14 residues. The CDR3 loop is CASSWGDMNTEAFF. CDR3 in DNA: TGTGCCAGCAGCTGGGGAGACATGAACACTGAAGCTTTCTTT.

This clonotype was seen only a few times. The rearrangement joins TRBV28 to TRBJ2-5, with a weak D call TRBD1 (6 bases). The germline V gene encodes CDR1 MDHEN and CDR2 SYDVKM. V gave up 4 bases and J gave up 5 bases, with 20 bases separating them. The CDR3 runs to 16 residues. The CDR3 here is CASSSGLTGTGETQYF. CDR3 DNA: TGTGCCAGCAGTTCAGGCCTCACAGGGACCGGGGAGACCCAGTACTTC.

In its sample, this clonotype was seen a few times. This sequence joins TRBV7-9 and TRBJ1-1; no definite D call. Trimming pared 0 bases from V and 0 bases from J, leaving 14 bases between. Germline lookup yields CDR1 SEHNR and CDR2 FQNEAQ (reference sequence). The CDR3 is made up of 17 amino acids. The CDR3 here is CASSLAPGSGMNTEAFF. For the CDR3, the DNA is TGTGCCAGCAGCTTAGCGCCCGGCAGTGGCATGAACACTGAAGCTTTCTTT.

This chain connects TRBV6-1 to TRBJ1-5, with D possibly being TRBD1 (5 bases). The V gene's germline CDR1 is MNHNS and CDR2 SASEGT. The CDR3 is made up of 13 amino acids. V was cut by 8 bases and J by 6 bases, with 14 bases left in between. CDR3 loop: CASVGEPGQPQHF. CDR3 bases: TGTGCCAGCGTGGGGGAGCCCGGTCAGCCCCAGCATTTT.

This clonotype was observed many times. The chain is built from TRBV29-1 and TRBJ2-7; 8 nucleotides match TRBD1. J gave up 2 bases and V 6 bases, and 9 bases lay outside the gene matches. The CDR3 contains 14 residues. The V gene's germline CDR1 is SQVTM and CDR2 ANQGSEA. CDR3 sequence: CSVGGQANPYEQYF. The CDR3 nucleotides read TGCAGCGTGGGGGGACAGGCGAACCCCTACGAGCAGTACTTC.

This clonotype was observed a handful of times. V gene TRBV6-1 combines with J gene TRBJ2-7; D might be TRBD2 (6 bases). Between the trimmed V and J ends, which lost 4 bases and 0 bases, there was a span of 16 bases. The CDR3 runs 16 residues. From germline, CDR1 is MNHNS and CDR2 SASEGT. CDR3 nucleotides: TGTGCCAGCAGTGTTGCCTGGCTCGGGGGCTCCTACGAGCAGTACTTC. Its translation: CASSVAWLGGSYEQYF.

This clonotype has a single count. A much larger clonotype is one base distant, so this may be a read error. This rearrangement joins TRBV27 to TRBJ1-1; D call uncertain. Germline lookup yields CDR1 MNHEY and CDR2 SMNVEV (reference sequence). CDR3 length: 13 residues. This CDR3 is CASSLNSYTEALF. In DNA, the CDR3 is TGTGCCAGCAGTTTGAACAGCTACACTGAAGCTCTCTTT.

In its sample, this clonotype was seen many times. V is TRBV29-1 and J is TRBJ1-1; no definite D call. This CDR3 region has 12 residues. Germline-derived CDR1 and CDR2 are SQVTM and ANQGSEA. V lost 2 bases, J lost 3 bases, and 7 bases lay in between. The CDR3 loop reads CSVETADTEAFF. CDR3 sequence (DNA): TGCAGCGTTGAAACAGCGGACACTGAAGCTTTCTTT.

This chain connects TRBV19 to TRBJ2-4; 7 positions match TRBD2. V shed 1 base, J shed 9 bases, and the junction held 9 bases outside the gene matches. The CDR3 covers 15 residues. Germline V gene lookup returns CDR1 LNHDA and CDR2 SQIVND (reference sequence). Here the CDR3 reads CASSIGTRSQIIQYF. The CDR3, as DNA: TGTGCCAGTAGTATAGGGACTAGATCCCAGATCATTCAGTACTTC.

Concerning this clonotype itself: A much bigger clone sits one base away, suggesting this may be a read error. CDR3 nucleotide sequence: TGCGCCAGCAGCCATTTACGGGGGGATGAGCGGTTCTTC. Translation gives CASSHLRGDERFF. The chain uses TRBV4-3 and TRBJ2-1; 7 nucleotides line up with TRBD2. The CDR3 spans 13 residues. From germline, CDR1 is LGHNA and CDR2 YSLEER.

In its sample, this clonotype was seen many times. CDR3 amino acids: CASSSGQKPEAFF. CDR3 coding DNA: TGTGCCAGCAGCTCGGGACAGAAGCCTGAAGCTTTCTTT. The rearrangement joins TRBV9 to TRBJ1-1, with 7 bases identical to TRBD1. With V trimmed by 4 bases and J by 6 bases, 6 bases remained unmatched. CDR3 length: 13 amino acids. Per the germline V gene, CDR1 is SGDLS and CDR2 is YYNGEE. Full variable domain (remainder filled in from reference TRBV9 and TRBJ1-1): DSGVTQTPKHLITATGQRVTLRCSPRSGDLSVYWYQQSLDQGLQFLIQYYNGEERAKGNILERFSAQQFPDLHSELNLSSLELGDSALYFCASSSGQKPEAFFGQGTRLTVV.

This chain connects TRBV7-2 to TRBJ2-2; unclear D gene. This CDR3 contains 14 residues. Germline values: CDR1 SGHTA, CDR2 FQGNSA. The V gene lost 8 bases and the J gene lost 0 bases, with 10 bases spanning the gap. DNA for the CDR3: TGTGCCAGCGGCTCTCGATCGAACACCGGGGAGCTGTTTTTT. Residues: CASGSRSNTGELFF.

This clonotype was recorded at least ten times. The chain is built from TRBV7-3 and TRBJ2-3; the D gene is possibly TRBD2 (6 bases). Germline V CDR1 and CDR2: SGHTA, FQGTGA. V was pared by 1 base and J by 0 bases, with 8 bases between. The CDR3 loop spans 15 amino acids. CDR3 sequence reads: CASSLSSGSTDTQYF. CDR3 sequence (DNA): TGTGCCAGCAGCTTAAGTAGCGGTAGCACAGATACGCAGTATTTT. Using reference TRBV7-3 and TRBJ2-3 for the parts outside the CDR3, the full variable domain is GAGVSQTPSNKVTEKGKYVELRCDPISGHTALYWYRQSLGQGPEFLIYFQGTGAADDSGLPNDRFFAVRPEGSVSTLKIQRTERGDSAVYLCASSLSSGSTDTQYFGPGTRLTVL.

This clonotype was observed a few times. At one end, the junction sequence differs from germline, possibly due to a read error. V and J are TRBV3-1 and TRBJ1-1; 9 bases map to TRBD1. The CDR3 has 14 amino acids. Germline V gene lookup returns CDR1 LGHDT and CDR2 YNNKEL (reference sequence). The CDR3 DNA sequence: TGTGCCAGCAGCAACGGACAGGGGAACACTGAAGCTTCCTTT. It translates to CASSNGQGNTEASF. Full variable domain (remainder filled in from reference TRBV3-1 and TRBJ1-1): DTAVSQTPKYLVTQMGNDKSIKCEQNLGHDTMYWYKQDSKKFLKIMFSYNNKELIINETVPNRFSPKSPDKAHLNLHINSLELGDSAVYFCASSNGQGNTEASFGQGTRLTVV.

This chain joins TRBV4-1 and TRBJ2-2; no definite D call. Trimming removed 0 bases at V and 5 bases at J, with 13 bases between. The germline CDR1 and CDR2 sequences are MGHRA and YSYEKL. CDR3 length: 16 residues. DNA of the CDR3: TGCGCCAGCAGCCAAGAAGTGTTTCAGGAAACCGGGGAGCTGTTTTTT. Translating gives CASSQEVFQETGELFF.